The next 5 T cell receptor beta chains were all read from a single sample in a study of blood T cell repertoires in COVID-19. Clones were sequenced by immunoSEQ multiplex PCR, and TCRdb holds only the in-frame ones, with some missing. The data hold fewer than 85,000 clones, with approximately 82% observed a single time. The material sequenced was peripheral blood. Receptor source: a woman in her sixties with acute or convalescent COVID-19.

The chain employs TRBV3-1 (or the pseudogene TRBV3-2) and TRBJ2-5, with 13 positions matching TRBD2. CDR1 and CDR2 from the germline V gene are LGHDT and YNNKEL (reference sequence). CDR3 length equals 21 residues. With V trimmed by 0 bases and J by 1 base, 14 bases remained unmatched. CDR3 coding DNA: TGTGCCAGCAGCCAAGATTGGCTCTCGGGTGGACTAGCGGGGGCCCAAGAGACCCAGTACTTC. Protein: CASSQDWLSGGLAGAQETQYF.

This clone was recorded once. The chain combines TRBV27 with TRBJ1-2, with D possibly matching TRBD1 (6 bases). Germline values: CDR1 MNHEY, CDR2 SMNVEV (reference sequence). Trimming cost V 2 bases and J 7 bases, with 14 bases left between them. This CDR3 has 14 residues. The CDR3 DNA is TGTGCCAGCAGTTTAGCGTCAGGGGCGGGTGGCTACACCTTC. Its translation is CASSLASGAGGYTF.

The rearrangement joins TRBV10-3 to TRBJ1-5; D is unclear. CDR1 ENHRY and CDR2 SYGVKD come from the germline V gene. Trimming took 7 bases from V and 6 from J, leaving 13 bases between them. This CDR3 comprises 13 residues. The CDR3 reads CAITAVLGQPQHF. CDR3 bases: TGTGCCATCACGGCGGTTTTGGGTCAGCCCCAGCATTTT.

The chain recombines TRBV9 with TRBJ1-5, with 8 bases identical to TRBD1. This CDR3 is 15 amino acids long. CDR1 is SGDLS and CDR2 is YYNGEE in the germline V gene. The junction had 2 bases not matched to a gene; V was cut back by 0 bases and J by 3 bases. The CDR3 loop is CASSVGGQVNQPQHF. CDR3 DNA: TGTGCCAGCAGCGTAGGGGGACAGGTCAATCAGCCCCAGCATTTT.

V usage is TRBV2 and J usage is TRBJ2-7; the D is unclear. CDR3 length: 11 amino acids. Germline CDR1 is SNHLY and CDR2 is FYNNEI. V was pared by 4 bases and J by 1 base, with 2 bases between. Here the CDR3 DNA reads TGTGCCAGCAGTGCGTCCTACGAGCAGTACTTC. Residues: CASSASYEQYF.